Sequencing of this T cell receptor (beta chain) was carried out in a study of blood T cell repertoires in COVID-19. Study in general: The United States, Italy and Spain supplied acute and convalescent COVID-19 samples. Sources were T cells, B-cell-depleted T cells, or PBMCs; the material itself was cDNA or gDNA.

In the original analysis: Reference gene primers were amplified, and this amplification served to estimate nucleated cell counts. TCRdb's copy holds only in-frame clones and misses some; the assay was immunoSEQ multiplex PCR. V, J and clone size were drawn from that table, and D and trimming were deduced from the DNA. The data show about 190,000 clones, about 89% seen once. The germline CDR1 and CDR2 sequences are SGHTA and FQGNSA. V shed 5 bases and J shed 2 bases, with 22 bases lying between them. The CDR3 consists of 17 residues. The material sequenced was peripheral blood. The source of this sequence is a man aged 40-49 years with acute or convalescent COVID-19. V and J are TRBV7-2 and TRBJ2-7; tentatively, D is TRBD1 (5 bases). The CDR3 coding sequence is TGTGCCAGCAGCCCTAGGGGCAGTCTCGTTCCTCCCTACGAGCAGTACTTC. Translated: CASSPRGSLVPPYEQYF.